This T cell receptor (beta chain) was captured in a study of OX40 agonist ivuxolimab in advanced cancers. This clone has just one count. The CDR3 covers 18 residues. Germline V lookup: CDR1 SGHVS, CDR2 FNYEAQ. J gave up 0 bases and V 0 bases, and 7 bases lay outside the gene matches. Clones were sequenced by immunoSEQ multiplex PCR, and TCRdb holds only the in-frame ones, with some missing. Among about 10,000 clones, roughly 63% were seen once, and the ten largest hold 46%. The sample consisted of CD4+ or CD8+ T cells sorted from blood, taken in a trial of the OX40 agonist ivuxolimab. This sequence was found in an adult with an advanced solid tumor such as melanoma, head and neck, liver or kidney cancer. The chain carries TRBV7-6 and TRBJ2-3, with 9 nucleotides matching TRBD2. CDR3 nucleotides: TGTGCCAGCAGCTTAGCTCCGTGGACTAGCGATAGCACAGATACGCAGTATTTT. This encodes CASSLAPWTSDSTDTQYF.